This TCR beta chain was captured in a study of response to subunit inactivated influenza vaccine. Findings and caveats of the study: The authors suggested that few new T cells are recruited per seasonal influenza vaccination.

The CDR3 covers 16 residues. Trimming cost V 0 bases and J 0 bases, with 12 bases left between them. Looked up from germline, CDR1 is LNHNV and CDR2 is YYDKDF (reference sequence). Using its own MiXCR run on the RT-PCR reads, TCRdb lists one record per CDR3 protein. The table shows 650,000 to 850,000 distinct CDR3 sequences, with approximately 15% occurring only once. In this sample, this clonotype turned up a few times. Its specificity is not known. This TCR was sampled from a man aged 50 to 60 who received an inactivated influenza vaccine. J is TRBJ2-7 and V is TRBV15; no clear D gene. The sample was PBMCs from blood, taken 14 to 15 days before vaccination. CDR3 sequence (DNA): TGTGCCACCAGCAGAGATGTAGGCCAGCTCTCCTACGAGCAGTACTTC. Translation gives CATSRDVGQLSYEQYF.